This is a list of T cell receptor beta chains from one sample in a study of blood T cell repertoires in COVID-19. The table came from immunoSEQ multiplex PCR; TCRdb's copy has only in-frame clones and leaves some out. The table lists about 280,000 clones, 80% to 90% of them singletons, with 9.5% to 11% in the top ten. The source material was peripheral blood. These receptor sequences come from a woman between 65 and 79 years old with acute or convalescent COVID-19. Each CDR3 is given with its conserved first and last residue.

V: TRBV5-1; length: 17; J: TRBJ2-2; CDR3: CASSLVLAGGSLGELFF
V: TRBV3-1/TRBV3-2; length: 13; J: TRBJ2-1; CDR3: CASSQGFGTSFFF
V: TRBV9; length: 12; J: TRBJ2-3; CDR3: CASSVHSDTQYF
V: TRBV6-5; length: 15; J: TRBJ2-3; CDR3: CASRPGVRGEDTQYF
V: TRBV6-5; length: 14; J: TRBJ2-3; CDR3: CASSSGGNTDTQYF
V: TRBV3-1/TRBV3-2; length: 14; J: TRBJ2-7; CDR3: CASTPSGGSGEQYF
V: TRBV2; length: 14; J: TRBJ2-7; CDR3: CASSALVSSYEQYF
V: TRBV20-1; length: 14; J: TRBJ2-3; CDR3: CSASGQGGTDTQYF
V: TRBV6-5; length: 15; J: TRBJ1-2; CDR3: CASTKRQGENYGYTF
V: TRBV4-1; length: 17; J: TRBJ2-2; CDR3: CASSQELAGGYTGELFF
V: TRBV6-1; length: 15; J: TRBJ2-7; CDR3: CASSEDRAILYEQYF
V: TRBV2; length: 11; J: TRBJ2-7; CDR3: CASTGAYEQYF
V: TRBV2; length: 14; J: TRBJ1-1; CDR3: CASFLEGGGAEAFF
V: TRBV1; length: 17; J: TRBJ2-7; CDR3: CTSSPLRRGASPYEQYF
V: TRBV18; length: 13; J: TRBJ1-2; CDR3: CASSPTRGYGYTF
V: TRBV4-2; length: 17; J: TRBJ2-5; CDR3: CASSRITSGGPEETQYF
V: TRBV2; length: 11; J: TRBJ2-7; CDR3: CASTEWAEQYF
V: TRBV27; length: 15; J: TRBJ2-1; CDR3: CASSSRDITYNEQFF
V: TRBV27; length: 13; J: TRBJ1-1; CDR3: CASSYRVNTEAFF
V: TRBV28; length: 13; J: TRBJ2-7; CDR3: CASSPSSPGHWYF
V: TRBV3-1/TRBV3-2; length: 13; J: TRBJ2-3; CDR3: CAFGSGGDTAQYF
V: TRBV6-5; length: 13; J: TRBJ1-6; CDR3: CASNEGRNSPLHF
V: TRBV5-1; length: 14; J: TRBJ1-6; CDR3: CASTGQPDNSPLHF
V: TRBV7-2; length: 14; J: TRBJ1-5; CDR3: CASSEVGSNQPQHF
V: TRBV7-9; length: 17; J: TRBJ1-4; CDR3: CASSRIDQGATNEKLFF
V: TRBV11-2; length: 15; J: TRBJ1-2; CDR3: CASSLGLSFNYGYTF
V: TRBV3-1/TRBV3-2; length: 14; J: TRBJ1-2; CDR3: CASSQDSPVYGYTF
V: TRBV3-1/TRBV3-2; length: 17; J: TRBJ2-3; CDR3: CASSQARKRGSTDTQYF
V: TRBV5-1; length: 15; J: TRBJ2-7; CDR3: CASSLLNSPSYEQYF
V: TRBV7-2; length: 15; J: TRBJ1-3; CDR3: CASSLVVSAGNTIYF
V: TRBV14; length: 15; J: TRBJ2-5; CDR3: CASSQLLGAVETQYF
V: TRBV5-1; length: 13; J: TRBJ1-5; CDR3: CASSLTVNQPQHF
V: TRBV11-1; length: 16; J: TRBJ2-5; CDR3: CASSDNLAGVQETQYF
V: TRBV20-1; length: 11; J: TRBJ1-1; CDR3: CSAIPGQGAFF
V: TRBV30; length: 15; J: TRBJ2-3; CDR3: CAWSVGARGRDTQYF
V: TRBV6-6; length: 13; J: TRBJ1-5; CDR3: CASRVQRNQPQHF
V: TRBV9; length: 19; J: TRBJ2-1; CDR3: CASTRDWTSGGGSYNEQFF
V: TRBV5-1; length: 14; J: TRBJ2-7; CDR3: CASSYSGQGYEQYF
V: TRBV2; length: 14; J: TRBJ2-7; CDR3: CASTGGTGAYEQYF
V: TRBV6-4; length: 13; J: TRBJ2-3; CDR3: CASSPQRESTQYF
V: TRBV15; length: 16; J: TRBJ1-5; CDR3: CATSRGGGSSNQPQHF
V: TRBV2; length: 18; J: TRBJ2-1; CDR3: CASSDMGGAGAASNEQFF
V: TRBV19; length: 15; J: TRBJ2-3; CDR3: CASSMGGIRGDTQYF
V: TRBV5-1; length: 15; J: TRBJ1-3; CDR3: CASRPSPAGGNTIYF
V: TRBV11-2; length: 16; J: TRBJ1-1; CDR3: CASIPLQQGLNTEAFF